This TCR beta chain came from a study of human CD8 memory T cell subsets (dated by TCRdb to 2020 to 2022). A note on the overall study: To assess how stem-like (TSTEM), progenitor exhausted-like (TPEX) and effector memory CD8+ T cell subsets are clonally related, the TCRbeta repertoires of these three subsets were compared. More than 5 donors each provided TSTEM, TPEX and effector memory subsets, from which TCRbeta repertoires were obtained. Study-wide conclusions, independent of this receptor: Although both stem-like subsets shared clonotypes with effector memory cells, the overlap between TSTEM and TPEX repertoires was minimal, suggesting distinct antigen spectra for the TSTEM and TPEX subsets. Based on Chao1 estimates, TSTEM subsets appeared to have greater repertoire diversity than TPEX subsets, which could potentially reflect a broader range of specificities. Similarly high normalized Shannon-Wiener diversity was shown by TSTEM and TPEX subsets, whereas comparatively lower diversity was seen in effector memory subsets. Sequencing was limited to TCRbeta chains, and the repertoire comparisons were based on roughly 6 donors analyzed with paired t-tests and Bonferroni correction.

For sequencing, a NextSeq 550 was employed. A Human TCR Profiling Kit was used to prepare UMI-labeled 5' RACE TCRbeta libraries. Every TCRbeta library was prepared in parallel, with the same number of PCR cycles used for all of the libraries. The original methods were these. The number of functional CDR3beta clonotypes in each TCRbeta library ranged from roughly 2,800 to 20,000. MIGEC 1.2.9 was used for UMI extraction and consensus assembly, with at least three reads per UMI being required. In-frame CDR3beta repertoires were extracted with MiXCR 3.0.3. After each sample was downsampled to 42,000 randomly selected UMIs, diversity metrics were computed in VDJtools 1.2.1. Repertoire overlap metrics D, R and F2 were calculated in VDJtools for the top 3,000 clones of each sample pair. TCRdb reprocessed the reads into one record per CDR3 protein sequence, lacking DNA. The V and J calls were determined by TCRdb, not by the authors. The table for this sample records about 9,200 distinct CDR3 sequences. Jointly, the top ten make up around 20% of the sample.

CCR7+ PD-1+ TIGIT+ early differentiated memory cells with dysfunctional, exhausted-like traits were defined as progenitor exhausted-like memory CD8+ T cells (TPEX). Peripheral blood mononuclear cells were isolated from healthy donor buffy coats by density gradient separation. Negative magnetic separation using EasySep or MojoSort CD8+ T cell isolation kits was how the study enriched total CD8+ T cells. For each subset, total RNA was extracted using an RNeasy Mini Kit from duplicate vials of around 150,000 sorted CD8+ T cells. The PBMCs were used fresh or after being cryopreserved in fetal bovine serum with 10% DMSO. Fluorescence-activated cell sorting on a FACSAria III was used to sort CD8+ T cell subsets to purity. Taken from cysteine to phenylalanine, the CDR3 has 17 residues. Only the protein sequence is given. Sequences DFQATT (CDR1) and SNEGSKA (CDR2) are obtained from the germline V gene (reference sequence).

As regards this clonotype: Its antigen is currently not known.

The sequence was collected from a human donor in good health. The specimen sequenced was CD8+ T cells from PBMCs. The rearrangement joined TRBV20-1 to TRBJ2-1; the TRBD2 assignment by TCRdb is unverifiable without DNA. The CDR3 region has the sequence CSARDLHHSGDYNEQFF.